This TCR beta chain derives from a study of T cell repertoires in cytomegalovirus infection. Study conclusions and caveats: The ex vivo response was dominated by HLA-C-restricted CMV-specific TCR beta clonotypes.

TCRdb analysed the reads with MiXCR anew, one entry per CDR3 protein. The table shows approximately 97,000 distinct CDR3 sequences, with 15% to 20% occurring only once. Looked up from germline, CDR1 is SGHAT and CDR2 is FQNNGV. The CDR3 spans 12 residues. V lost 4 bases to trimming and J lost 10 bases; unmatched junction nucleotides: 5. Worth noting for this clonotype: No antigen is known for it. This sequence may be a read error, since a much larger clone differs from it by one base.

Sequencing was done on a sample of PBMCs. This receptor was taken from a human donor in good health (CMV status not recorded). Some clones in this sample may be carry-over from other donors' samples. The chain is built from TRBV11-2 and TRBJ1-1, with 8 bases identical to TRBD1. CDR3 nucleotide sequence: TGTGCCAGCAGCTGGCAGGGGGCTGGAGCTTTCTTT. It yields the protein CASSWQGAGAFF.